This T cell receptor (beta chain) was obtained from a study of blood T cells in healthy people across ages. Study-level points and caveats: Estimates based on one million T cells were treated as lower bounds. It was the long-lived donors that had more naive CD4+ cells and higher diversity than aged donors.

A second PCR of 7 to 11 cycles used a sample-barcoded 5' primer and a J-beta primer mix. Paired-end reads containing CDR3 totaled no fewer than 3 million for each sample. TCRdb re-called the 5' RACE reads with MiXCR, one entry per CDR3 protein. The repertoire holds under 950,000 distinct CDR3 sequences, with about a fifth as singletons. Every donor contributed about 10 milliliters of peripheral blood by blood draw. This clonotype was seen only a few times. The antigen is unknown. Germline lookup yields CDR1 SGHDN and CDR2 FVKESK. There are 18 residues in the CDR3. V gave up 2 bases and J gave up 6 bases, with 24 bases separating them.

The TCR sequence derives from a man aged 70 or older in good health. The V and J genes are TRBV14 and TRBJ2-3, with D possibly TRBD2 on 6 matching bases. The sequenced material came from blood. CDR3 in DNA: TGTGCCAGCAGCCAACCCGTTATGGCGGGAACGGGCATGGATACGCAGTATTTT. It yields the protein CASSQPVMAGTGMDTQYF.